The entry that follows covers one T cell receptor beta chain sequence. Germline CDR1 SGHDN, CDR2 FVKESK. The V and J ends lost 0 bases and 7 bases respectively, with 17 bases between them. The CDR3 loop spans 16 amino acids. Peripheral blood samples of 9 to 10 milliliters were drawn from each donor. For the second PCR, which ran for roughly 6 to 12 cycles, a sample-barcoded 5' primer and a J-beta primer mix were used. Each CDR3 protein gets one entry after TCRdb re-called the 5' RACE reads with MiXCR. The data hold more than 1 million distinct CDR3 sequences, with 40% to 45% observed a single time. The data stem from a study of blood T cells in healthy people across ages.

The source is a woman aged 55-69 years in good health. The rearrangement joins TRBV14 to TRBJ2-3; no clear D. The material sequenced was blood. In DNA, the CDR3 is TGTGCCAGCAGCCAAGATAAGGCTCGTACCGTCTATACGCAGTATTTT. This sequence encodes CASSQDKARTVYTQYF.